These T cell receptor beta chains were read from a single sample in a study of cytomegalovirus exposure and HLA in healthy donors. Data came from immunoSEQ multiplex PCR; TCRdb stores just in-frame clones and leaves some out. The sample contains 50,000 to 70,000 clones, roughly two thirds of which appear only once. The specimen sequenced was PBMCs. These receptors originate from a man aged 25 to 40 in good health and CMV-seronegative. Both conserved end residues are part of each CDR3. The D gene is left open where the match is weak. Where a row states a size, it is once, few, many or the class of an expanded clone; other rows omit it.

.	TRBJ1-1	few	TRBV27	CASSWGGRGAEAFF	TGTGCCAGCAGTTGGGGAGGCCGCGGCGCTGAAGCTTTCTTT
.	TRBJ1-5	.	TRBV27	CASSIRTPSNQPQHF	TGTGCCAGCAGTATCAGGACTCCCAGCAATCAGCCCCAGCATTTT
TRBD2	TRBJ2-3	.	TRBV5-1	CASSSDAGVDTQYF	TGCGCCAGCAGCTCGGACGCGGGGGTAGATACGCAGTATTTT
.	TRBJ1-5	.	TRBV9	CASSVGSGAQPQHF	TGTGCCAGCAGCGTAGGTTCTGGGGCTCAGCCCCAGCATTTT
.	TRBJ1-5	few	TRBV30	CAWSEGGGQPQHF	TGTGCCTGGAGTGAAGGGGGGGGTCAGCCCCAGCATTTT
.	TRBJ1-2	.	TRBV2	CASRAQGLANYGYTF	TGTGCCAGCAGGGCTCAGGGTCTTGCGAACTATGGCTACACCTTC
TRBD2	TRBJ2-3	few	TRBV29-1	CSGGLAGGTDTQYF	TGCAGCGGGGGACTAGCGGGGGGCACAGATACGCAGTATTTT
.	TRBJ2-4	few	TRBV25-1	CASSLQGVDIQYF	TGTGCCAGCAGTTTACAGGGAGTAGACATTCAGTACTTC
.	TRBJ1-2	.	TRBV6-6	CASGRAEVGYTF	TGTGCCAGCGGGAGGGCAGAAGTCGGCTACACCTTC
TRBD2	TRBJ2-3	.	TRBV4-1	CASSQEGGGGAVDTQYF	TGCGCCAGCAGCCAAGAAGGAGGCGGGGGGGCCGTGGATACGCAGTATTTT
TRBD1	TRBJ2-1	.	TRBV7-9	CASSTEGGAYNEQFF	TGTGCCAGCAGCACCGAAGGGGGCGCGTACAATGAGCAGTTCTTC
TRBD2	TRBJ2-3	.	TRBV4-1	CASSLRTSGSYRTDTQYF	TGCGCCAGCAGCCTTCGGACTAGCGGGTCCTACCGCACAGATACGCAGTATTTT
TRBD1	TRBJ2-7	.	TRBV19	CASSYAGTGQDEQYF	TGTGCCAGTAGTTACGCCGGGACAGGGCAAGATGAGCAGTACTTC
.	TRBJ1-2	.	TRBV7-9	CASSLIQGVWGYTF	TGTGCCAGCAGCTTAATTCAGGGTGTTTGGGGCTACACCTTC
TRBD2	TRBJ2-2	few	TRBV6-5	CASSYGGGSNTGELFF	TGTGCCAGCAGTTACGGCGGGGGGTCGAACACCGGGGAGCTGTTTTTT
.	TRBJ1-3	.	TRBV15	CATSRVFSGNTIYF	TGTGCCACCAGCAGAGTCTTCTCTGGAAACACCATATATTTT
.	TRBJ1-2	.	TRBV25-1	CASSDGAYGYTF	TGTGCCAGCAGTGACGGAGCCTATGGCTACACCTTC
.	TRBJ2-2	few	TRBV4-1	CASSQVGARVTGELFF	TGCGCCAGCAGCCAGGTTGGGGCCAGGGTCACCGGGGAGCTGTTTTTT
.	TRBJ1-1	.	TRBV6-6	CASSYETENTEAFF	TGTGCCAGCAGTTACGAGACAGAGAACACTGAAGCTTTCTTT
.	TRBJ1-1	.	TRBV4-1	CASSQMDSWGTEAFF	TGCGCCAGCAGCCAAATGGACAGCTGGGGCACTGAAGCTTTCTTT
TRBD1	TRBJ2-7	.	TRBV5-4	CASSWDRSSSYEQYF	TGTGCCAGCAGCTGGGACAGGTCTAGCTCCTACGAGCAGTACTTC
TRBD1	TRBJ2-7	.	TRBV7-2	CASSSTGGSTYEQYF	TGTGCCAGCAGCTCAACAGGGGGATCCACCTACGAGCAGTACTTC